The 3 T cell receptor beta chains listed next were all sequenced from one sample in a study of blood T cell repertoires in COVID-19. Some clones are missing from TCRdb's copy, which holds only in-frame ones; the method was immunoSEQ multiplex PCR. The table records some 110,000 clones, less than 90% of them present only once. Material for sequencing was peripheral blood. These receptors came from an older man who had recovered from COVID-19.

This clone rates as medium-sized. This chain uses TRBV28 with TRBJ2-1, with D maybe TRBD2 (6 bases). Looked up from germline, CDR1 is MDHEN and CDR2 is SYDVKM. Trimming pared 6 bases from V and 9 bases from J, leaving 18 bases between. The CDR3 totals 14 residues. CDR3 coding DNA: TGTGCCAGCAGACCCGGGGGTCGATATCGTGAGCAGTTCTTC. It yields the protein CASRPGGRYREQFF.

The CDR3 DNA reads TGTGCCAGCAGCTTAGACCGGGACACCAAAAACCCCTACGAGCAGTACTTC. Its protein product is CASSLDRDTKNPYEQYF. The rearrangement joins TRBV13 to TRBJ2-7; a possible D gene is TRBD1 (6 bases). The CDR3 is made up of 17 amino acids. Germline CDR1 PRHDT, CDR2 FYEKMQ (reference sequence). V shed 1 base and J shed 2 bases, with 18 bases lying between them. Full variable domain (outside the CDR3, taken from reference TRBV13 and TRBJ2-7): AAGVIQSPRHLIKEKRETATLKCYPIPRHDTVYWYQQGPGQDPQFLISFYEKMQSDKGSIPDRFSAQQFSDYHSELNMSSLELGDSALYFCASSLDRDTKNPYEQYFGPGTRLTVT.

This clone was counted once. The chain carries TRBV6-5 and TRBJ1-6, with TRBD1 identical over 7 bases. The J segment lost 7 bases and the V segment lost 6 bases, leaving 6 bases of the junction unmatched. CDR1 MNHEY and CDR2 SVGAGI come from the germline V gene. The CDR3 spans 14 residues. The CDR3: CASSPGTENSPLHF. CDR3 bases: TGTGCCAGCAGCCCCGGGACAGAAAATTCACCCCTCCACTTT.